Here is one T cell receptor (beta chain) with its context. Antigen unknown. These data come from a study of CD8 T cells in Susac syndrome. The study, taken as a whole, reports: The authors found some 15 Susac-specific public clones in total CD8+ repertoires and several in CD8+ TEMRA repertoires.

The CDR3 totals 14 residues. In germline, CDR1 is SGDLS, CDR2 YYNGEE. V gave up 4 bases and J gave up 7 bases; unmatched junction bases: 11. Reverse transcription of 0.5 to 1 ug RNA was performed with random hexamers. TCRdb reanalysed the immunoSEQ multiplex PCR reads using MiXCR and keeps one entry per CDR3 protein. The repertoire consists of some 110,000 distinct CDR3 sequences, with approximately 93% occurring once and the leading ten covering 0.41%. In blood CD8+ and CD4+ T cells, TCR beta underwent sequencing. Patients with Susac syndrome met diagnostic criteria defined recently for definite or probable disease. In contrast to the negatively isolated CD8+ and CD4+ T cells, TEMRA cells were FACS-enriched.

Sequencing was done on a sample of CD8+ T cells from PBMCs. The TCR sequence derives from a human donor with Susac syndrome. The chain uses TRBV9 and TRBJ2-7, with 7 bases that match TRBD1. The CDR3 nucleotides are TGTGCCAGCAGCCCTCCGACAGGGTGGGGGGAGCAGTACTTC. Translating gives CASSPPTGWGEQYF.